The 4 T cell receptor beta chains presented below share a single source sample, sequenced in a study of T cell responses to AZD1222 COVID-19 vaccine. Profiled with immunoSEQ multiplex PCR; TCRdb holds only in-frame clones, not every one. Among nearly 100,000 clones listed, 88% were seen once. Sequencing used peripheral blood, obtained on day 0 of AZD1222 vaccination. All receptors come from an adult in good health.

This CDR3 reads CSVAPGGRSNQPQHF. For the CDR3, the DNA is TGCAGCGTTGCCCCGGGGGGCCGTAGCAATCAGCCCCAGCATTTT. The J gene is TRBJ1-5, the V gene TRBV29-1; D is possibly TRBD1 (6 bases). V was shortened by 4 bases and J by 0 bases, with 13 bases between the two germline ends. This CDR3 comprises 15 residues. Germline assignment: CDR1 SQVTM and CDR2 ANQGSEA.

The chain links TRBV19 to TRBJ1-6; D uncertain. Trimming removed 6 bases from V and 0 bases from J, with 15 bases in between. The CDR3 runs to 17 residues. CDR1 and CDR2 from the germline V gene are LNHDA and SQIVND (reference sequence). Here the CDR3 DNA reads TGTGCCAGTAGCCAACTTCCTGTAACCTCCTATAATTCACCCCTCCACTTT. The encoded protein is CASSQLPVTSYNSPLHF. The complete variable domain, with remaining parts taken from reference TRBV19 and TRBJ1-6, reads DGGITQSPKYLFRKEGQNVTLSCEQNLNHDAMYWYRQDPGQGLRLIYYSQIVNDFQKGDIAEGYSVSREKKESFPLTVTSAQKNPTAFYLCASSQLPVTSYNSPLHFGNGTRLTVT.

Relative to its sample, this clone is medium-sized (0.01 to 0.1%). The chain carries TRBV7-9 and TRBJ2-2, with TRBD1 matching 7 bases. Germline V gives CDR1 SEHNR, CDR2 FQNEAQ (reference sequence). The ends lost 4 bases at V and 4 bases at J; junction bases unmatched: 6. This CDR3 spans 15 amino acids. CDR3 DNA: TGTGCCAGCAGCTCTCAGACAGGGTCCACCGGGGAGCTGTTTTTT. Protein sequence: CASSSQTGSTGELFF.

DNA for the CDR3: TGTGCCAGCTCACCTTCGACGGGGGATTCACCCCTCCACTTT. It codes for CASSPSTGDSPLHF. The chain uses TRBV18 and TRBJ1-6, with a weak D call TRBD1 (5 bases). Trimming removed 3 bases from V and 8 bases from J, with 11 bases in between. The germline V gene encodes CDR1 KGHSH and CDR2 LQKENI. The CDR3 runs 14 residues. The variable domain in full, completed from reference TRBV18 and TRBJ1-6, reads NAGVMQNPRHLVRRRGQEARLRCSPMKGHSHVYWYRQLPEEGLKFMVYLQKENIIDESGMPKERFSAEFPKEGPSILRIQQVVRGDSAAYFCASSPSTGDSPLHFGNGTRLTVT.